This TCR beta chain was sequenced for a study of vaccination and CD4 T cells after COVID-19 (dated by TCRdb to between 2021 and 2024). Concerning the study at large: Convalescent patients had a positive SARS-CoV-2 result on nasal swab PCR, and of these patients, several had mild disease and one had severe disease. Each participant got two doses of either the Pfizer-BioNTech BNT162b2 vaccine (n=8) or the Moderna mRNA-1273 vaccine (n=2). Post-vaccine blood samples were taken a median of approximately 70 days after the second vaccine dose, with a range of 14 to 241 days. For a few convalescent patients, samples were collected at an early post-vaccination timepoint (day 14) as well as at a late post-vaccination timepoint (days 161 to 241). Post-COVID blood samples were collected from convalescent patients a median of around 96 days after diagnosis, with a range of about 30 to 161 days. In the convalescent cohort there were six males and four females, among whom were two Hispanic individuals, seven Caucasians, two Asians and one multiracial person. In roughly 10 COVID-19 convalescent patients and a few infection-naive healthy vaccine recipients, the spike-specific CD4+ TCR repertoire before mRNA vaccination was compared with the repertoire after mRNA vaccination.

The library was prepared using PCR. Sequencing took place on an Illumina iSeq 100. Concerning the study's data processing: Non-productive sequences were removed, and CDR3s not starting with C, not ending with F or W, or shorter than 7 amino acids were discarded. Similarity between CDR3 sequences was evaluated in R version 3.6.1 using Levenshtein distances (stringdist) and unrooted phylogenetic trees (ape). TCRdb reprocessed the public reads (quality trimming at Q25 with fastp, clone calling with MiXCR) and kept in-frame beta chains. Each entry merges the rows of one CDR3 protein and shows their most common DNA and genes. For this entry, the V and J calls and clone size follow TCRdb and not the study's own pipeline. This sample gives some 40,000 distinct CDR3 sequences in total; 35% to 40% of them show up just once. The top ten clones comprise 5.8% of the sample. As concerns this clonotype: The specificity of this receptor is unknown. Within one base of it there is no much larger clone, and no base qualities were kept.

From V the trimming removes 6 bases and from J it removes 11 bases, while the gene matches leave 10 bases of the junction unaccounted for. Including cysteine and phenylalanine, the CDR3 has 14 amino acids. Just CDR3 DNA is preserved here, 42 bases in frame from base 1. CDR1 ENHRY and CDR2 SYGVKD are derived from the germline V gene. On the study overall, not on this receptor specifically: The study included relatively few convalescent patients and did not analyze early timepoints after natural infection. Of the vaccine-specific clones in convalescent patients, 304 of 307, or nearly all, reacted only to SARS-CoV-2 spike and did not cross-react with common cold coronaviruses. In convalescent patients, a median about 90% of post-vaccine SARS-CoV-2-reactive clones were detected only after vaccination, and vaccine-specific priming was suggested by this finding. Although the median number of SARS-CoV-2-reactive clonotypes went up from roughly 23 after infection to 35 to 40 after vaccination, the increase was not significant.

Interpreted using the paper, the time point label stands for: late sampling 161 to 241 days after vaccination in a few convalescent patients. The convalescent patients' positive SARS-CoV-2 PCR tests fell between March and December 2020, which was before the Alpha, Beta and Delta variants emerged in the United States. Ficoll-Paque Plus gradient centrifugation was used to isolate PBMCs from whole blood, and the isolated PBMCs were then either used fresh or cryopreserved at -140C. The chain is encoded by TRBV10-3 joined to TRBJ1-6; 7 middle bases align to TRBD1. Sequences were derived from CD4+ T cells from blood, sampled about 7 months after SARS-CoV-2 vaccination. The sequence was collected from a human donor who had recovered from COVID-19. The DNA reads TGTGCCATCAGCGGACAGGAAAGTACTACACCCCTCCACTTT. Its amino acids are CAISGQESTTPLHF.